What follows describes a single T cell receptor beta chain. Its antigen is not identified. This record belongs to a study of Tregs in tolerant kidney transplant recipients. Looking at the study overall: CD4+CD25+CD127- cells came from roughly 3-day belatacept mixed lymphocyte reactions, some with approximately five-day graft donor restimulation. The study's findings and limits: Activated donor B cell expansion appeared to reveal the most relevant donor-specific TCRbeta repertoire.

Generated by immunoSEQ multiplex PCR, the TCRdb table keeps only in-frame clones and is missing some. This table has 15,000 to 20,000 clones, 61% appearing once. Trimming cost V 1 base and J 2 bases; bases outside gene matches: 5. CDR3 length: 16 amino acids. The germline CDR1 and CDR2 sequences are SGHNT and YYREEE (reference sequence). Sequencing was carried out using Tregs from blood cultured with allogeneic cells. This sequence originates from a human donor in good health. The chain employs TRBV5-4 and TRBJ2-5, with 10 bases fitting TRBD1. CDR3 DNA: TGTGCCAGCAGCTTGCTCGGGACAGGGGTTCAAGAGACCCAGTACTTC. It translates to CASSLLGTGVQETQYF.